This T cell receptor beta chain was identified in a study of cytomegalovirus exposure and HLA in healthy donors. Comments on this clone: Its antigen remains unidentified.

The primer mix had 60 Vbeta and 13 Jbeta primers. Assay: immunoSEQ multiplex PCR; the TCRdb copy retains only in-frame clones and omits some. The sample lists 90,000 to 150,000 clones; around three quarters were seen once. Study findings and constraints: A prior analysis recorded that most TCR beta V segments were productive about 87% or about 30% of the time. For most subjects, TCR beta sequences were reported to predict HLA-A and HLA-B alleles with accuracy. Both high specificity and high sensitivity reportedly marked the classifier's diagnosis of cytomegalovirus status. Reportedly, a later analysis found an Asian-associated ancestry cluster had fewer N-insertions than the approximately 600-donor mean.

The sample taken for sequencing was PBMCs. This clonotype was obtained from a woman aged 30 to 39 in good health and CMV-seropositive.

CDR3 amino acids: CASSLHRNSPLHF. For the CDR3, the DNA is TGTGCCAGCAGCTTACATCGGAATTCACCCCTCCACTTT. The chain employs TRBV7-6 and TRBJ1-6; D remains ambiguous. Germline V gene lookup returns CDR1 SGHVS and CDR2 FNYEAQ. This CDR3 is built from 13 residues. Between the trimmed V and J ends, which lost 2 bases and 7 bases, there was a span of 6 bases. The variable domain in full, completed from reference TRBV7-6 and TRBJ1-6, reads GAGVSQSPRYKVTKRGQDVALRCDPISGHVSLYWYRQALGQGPEFLTYFNYEAQQDKSGLPNDRFSAERPEGSISTLTIQRTEQRDSAMYRCASSLHRNSPLHFGNGTRLTVT.